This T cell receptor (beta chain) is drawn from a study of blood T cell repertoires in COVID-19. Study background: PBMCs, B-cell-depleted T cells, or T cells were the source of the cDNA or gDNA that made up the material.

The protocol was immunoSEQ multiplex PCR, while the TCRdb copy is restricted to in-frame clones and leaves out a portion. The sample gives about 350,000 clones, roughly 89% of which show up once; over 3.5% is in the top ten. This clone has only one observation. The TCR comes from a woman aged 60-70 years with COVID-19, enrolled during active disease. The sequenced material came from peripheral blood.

The CDR3 DNA reads TGTGCCAGCAGCTCCGACAGGGGGCGTCTCTATGGCTACACCTTC. Translated: CASSSDRGRLYGYTF. The chain is built from TRBV13 and TRBJ1-2; TRBD1 aligns across 10 bases. The CDR3 spans 15 residues. After removal of 4 bases from V and 4 bases from J, the junction contained 6 bases not matched to a gene. Germline V gene sequence: CDR1 PRHDT, CDR2 FYEKMQ (reference sequence).